The TCR beta chain under discussion was sequenced for a study of PD-1 blockade in classical Hodgkin lymphoma (TCRdb year 2020). For the study in its entirety: Nivolumab dosing was 3 mg/kg intravenously every 2 weeks, continuing until either disease progression or unacceptable toxicity. A peripheral blood immune signature of response to PD-1 blockade in classical Hodgkin lymphoma was defined using TCR beta sequencing and CyTOF.

With regard to this clone: Its antigen remains unidentified. Per-base qualities were not stored, and no clone one base away is much larger.

Explained via the paper, the time point label denotes: cycle 1 day 1 (C1D1), immediately before nivolumab initiation. Every trial patient had relapsed following autologous stem cell transplantation, and prior brentuximab vedotin exposure was what differed among cohorts A, B and C. The trial cohort was composed of approximately 56 patients with relapsed/refractory classical Hodgkin lymphoma, for whom complete response, partial response or progressive disease was recorded as best overall response. Single-agent nivolumab was administered to trial patients in the multi-cohort phase II CheckMate 205 trial. An independent review committee assessed best overall response using the 2007 International Working Group response criteria. Trial PBMCs were collected just before the start of nivolumab (C1D1) and during therapy at cycle 2 day 1 and cycle 4 day 1. After peripheral blood was drawn into 8 mL Vacutainer Cell Preparation Tubes, PBMCs were isolated by centrifugation and then cryopreserved.

V trim: 0 bases; J trim: 6 bases; unmatched bases: 2. Based on the germline V gene, the CDR1 and CDR2 sequences are SGHTA and FQGNSA. Reading from cysteine to phenylalanine, the CDR3 counts 15 amino acids. The CDR3 DNA has 45 bases and is translated from base 1. Genomic DNA was isolated using the Qiagen DNeasy kit from unsorted PBMCs as well as from negatively selected CD4+ and CD8+ fractions. Amplification of TCR beta CDR3 regions was done by immunoSEQ multiplex PCR with primers that anneal to V and J segments. A synthetic immune receptor repertoire was used to minimize amplification bias, and any remaining bias was removed computationally after sequencing. The source study handled its data this way. Custom Python scripts were used to quantify repertoire diversity as the Shannon entropy index. Unsorted, CD4+ and CD8+ repertoires were analyzed separately, except for combined analyses in which CD4+ and CD8+ sequences were merged in silico. A clone counted as expanded when the clone's frequency after treatment rose at least 2-fold relative to C1D1, and clones undetected at baseline were given a pseudocount of 0.5. Singleton clones were defined as clones with 0 or 1 copy at C1D1, and non-singleton clones were defined as clones with 2 or more copies. Clones expanded in unsorted samples were labelled as CD4+, CD8+ or unknown by matching protein sequences in sorted samples from the same patient. Wilcoxon tests on paired samples were used to test changes in diversity from C1D1 to C4D1. The table was pulled from immuneACCESS by TCRdb, which kept in-frame rearrangements only. Such tables lose some clones; where checked, under half of the loss comes from unresolved V genes, and the rest has no known cause. D and trimming come from the DNA, and the V and J calls and clone size come from that table. Within this sample are roughly 20,000 clones, with roughly 72% of them counted one time only. The ten top clones hold about 21% of the sample.

What the authors observed across the whole study: Baseline TCR diversity was reported to be lower in newly diagnosed patients than in healthy donors, and even lower in relapsed/refractory patients. Lower diversity was observed in patients in whom nivolumab was started less than 1 year after ASCT, and these patients were excluded from later analyses so that confounding by immune reconstitution would be avoided. Only a single clinical trial cohort was studied, and what caused the repertoire differences, possibly disease activity or prior therapy, remained undefined. Baseline diversity similar to that of newly diagnosed patients was observed in trial patients achieving complete response, whereas significantly lower diversity was observed in partial responders and progressors. CD4+ but not CD8+ TCR diversity rose significantly by C4D1 (p=0.0027 vs p=0.16), most apparent in complete responders (p=0.02).

The source of this sequence is a human donor with classical Hodgkin lymphoma. The chain employs TRBV7-2 and TRBJ2-1, and 10 junction bases match TRBD2. The sequences come from peripheral blood mononuclear cells (PBMCs), collected at baseline. The CDR3 amino acid sequence is: CASSLALAGVNEQFF. The DNA reads as follows: TGTGCCAGCAGCTTAGCGCTAGCGGGAGTCAATGAGCAGTTCTTC.